This TCR beta chain was identified during a study of tumor and adjacent non-tumor tissue in lung cancer. The CDR3 consists of 16 residues. V gave up 1 base and J gave up 5 bases, with 16 bases separating them. RNA was extracted from bulk tissue without any cell sorting. A modified ARM-PCR protocol with three rounds of nested PCR amplified TCRbeta. TCRdb itself ran the multiplex PCR reads through MiXCR, one entry per CDR3 protein. The sample consists of more than 75,000 distinct CDR3 sequences, over 80% of them appearing once. V gene TRBV12-3 or TRBV12-4 combines with J gene TRBJ2-3; TRBD2 is a possible D gene (5 bases). The sequenced sample was lung tumor tissue. This TCR came from a woman between 50 and 59 years old with non-small cell lung cancer. The CDR3 region is CASSLDISGSIDTQYF. The CDR3 region has the DNA TGTGCCAGCAGTTTAGATATAAGCGGATCCATAGATACGCAGTATTTT.